This TCR beta chain emerged from a study of cytomegalovirus exposure and HLA in healthy donors (dated by TCRdb to about 2017). Background on the whole study: In an earlier analysis of some 610 of the donors, less than 350 Gb of sequence data and roughly 100 million unique TCR beta sequences from roughly 190 million T cells were reported. Approximately 330 gigabases of sequencing data and around 90 million unique TCR sequences made up an early release that covered over 550 HLA-typed donors. Among the roughly 400 genotyped donors, approximately 76% belonged to the genetic ancestry cluster associated with self-reported Caucasian donors. The study aimed to test whether signatures of past pathogen exposure could be identified by cataloging public T cell receptors. The T cell repertoires of around 730 subjects were profiled by immunosequencing and related to cytomegalovirus serostatus. Besides the first cohort of 500 to 700 subjects, a separate validation cohort made up of 120 or so different subjects was used. To predict cytomegalovirus infection status, the study brought together high-throughput TCR immunosequencing, statistical association of individual TCRs with disease status, and machine learning. In a later analysis, previously published TCR beta repertoires from about 670 donors were re-analyzed and high-resolution HLA genotyping was added so that TCR occurrence patterns could be studied. Rather than drawing on any new phenotypic data, the later analysis identified candidate immune exposures from TCR beta sequences and the way those sequences occurred across donors. An earlier analysis of roughly 580 of the donors used high-throughput TCR beta sequencing to judge whether each TCR beta V gene segment behaved as functional or pseudogenic. Donor age, sex, ethnicity and CMV serostatus were collected together with the repertoire data. Genome-wide SNP genotypes for about 65% of the roughly 670 donors were used in a later genetic analysis, which treated that subset as a discovery cohort. Every discovery cohort repertoire had been produced on one sequencing platform. Class I and class II HLA loci were covered by the typing at four-digit resolution. The number of donors typed differed by locus, with about 629-640 for A, B, C, DRB1 and DQB1, about 500 for DQA1, approximately 570 for DPA1, and 400 to 490 for DPB1. A handful of DR-DQ haplotypes were handled as single units for association and clustering because linkage in the cohort was strong. Among a few hundred genotyped donors of the cohort, an average of about 240,000 unique TCR beta nucleotide sequences were sequenced per donor, roughly 20% of them non-productive.

In total, just over 650 healthy bone marrow donors made up the cohort. All cohort members were sampled while nominally healthy, although unrecorded immune exposures were likely present. The donor tested CMV seronegative and was one of the 352 seronegative cohort members. Each donor provided a peripheral blood sample, and peripheral blood mononuclear cells were used for TCR beta sequencing. The Qiagen DNeasy Blood Extraction Kit was used to extract genomic DNA from the blood cell samples. Libraries came from the immunoSEQ multiplex PCR assay. For the multiplex PCR, a mixture combining 60 forward primers for TCR Vbeta segments and 13 reverse primers for TCR Jbeta segments was used. The CDR3 region of rearranged TCR beta genes was amplified from genomic DNA by a multiplex PCR assay. On the Illumina HiSeq System, the amplified TCR beta libraries were sequenced as 87-base-pair reads. The authors' pipeline ran thus. A later analysis tallied 75 million to 85 million unique TCR beta chains across the roughly 610 repertoires, and about 12 million of those chains were shared by two or more donors. Raw reads were error-corrected and collapsed into unique sequences by a nearest-neighbor algorithm in which closely related sequences were merged to remove PCR and sequencing errors. CDR3 sequences were aligned to IMGT reference sequences to assign V, D and J gene segments. For a sequence to be retained, a match of at least six nucleotides to both a V gene segment and a J gene segment was required. Rearrangements were called productive when the CDR3 lacked stop codons and stayed in frame with V and J; all others were non-productive. Following IMGT convention, CDR3 was defined as the stretch from the second conserved V-encoded cysteine up to the conserved J-encoded phenylalanine. The earlier analysis of 500 to 750 of the donors excluded any sequence lacking an unambiguous match to a single V gene segment. An earlier analysis of 500 to 600 of the donors classified V segments as functional when productive rearrangements were above 56.7% and as segregating when the standard deviation between donors was above 5%. A statistical classification framework was built for diagnosing cytomegalovirus status from the catalog of TCR beta chain sequences. V and J gene assignment, in a later analysis, came from comparing TCR nucleotide sequences with IMGT/GENE-DB human TR gene sequences. Using the TCRdist pipeline, a later analysis assigned CDR3 sequences along with most-parsimonious VDJ recombination scenarios. A later analysis defined each TCR beta chain by its CDR3 amino acid sequence plus V-gene family, and excluded reads lacking a unique V-gene family. A later analysis removed 500 to 600 highly shared, low-generation-probability nucleotide sequences to deal with suspected cross-contamination and a sequencing artifact. For each public chain, a later analysis derived a clonal expansion index from normalized ranks of inferred template counts within each repertoire. In a later analysis, generation probabilities were computed using a VDJ recombination model fitted to out-of-frame rearrangements, and the results were checked against IGoR. In a later analysis, hypergeometric tests were used to score TCR-TCR, TCR-HLA and TCR-CMV co-occurrence, with a repertoire-size bias correction applied to TCR pairs. To estimate false discovery rates, a later analysis permuted the HLA or CMV assignments 20 times. In a later analysis, co-occurring TCRs were grouped with DBSCAN, and TCRdist sequence similarity was added when clustering was performed within HLA-allele-positive subsets. Co-occurrence clustering excluded repertoires with fewer than 30,000 or more than 120,000 public chains, plus five with anomalous nucleotide sharing. TCRdb took this table from immuneACCESS and kept in-frame rearrangements with V and J called. Such tables lack part of the clones; where checked against another copy, unresolved V genes explain under half of the gap, and the rest is unexplained. The DNA gave D and trimming, while V, J and clone size come from that table. This sample gives approximately 190,000 clones in total; about 85% of them show up just once. The top ten constitute approximately 3.8% of the sample.

Summary of the overall study and its limitations: It was suggested by the authors that the approach could potentially be generalized to other disease states and immunological phenotypes. The presence/absence analyses assumed that sequencing depth was roughly uniform across donors, and that assumption may not be true. Most TCR sequences were observed very rarely across donors, whereas some public TCRs were present in many individuals. Assigning TCR associations to individual alleles was difficult when HLA alleles, especially DR and DQ, strongly co-occurred. HLA typing was unavailable for some donors at each locus, so association tests used only the typed subset. Several of the top co-occurrence clusters appeared to be linked to parvovirus B19, influenza, CMV and Epstein-Barr virus, according to a later analysis. Only TCR beta chains were sequenced in this cohort, and the absence of alpha or paired-chain data limited detectable features. According to a later analysis, most CMV-associated TCR beta chains appeared to be HLA-restricted, and the HLA associations seemed to be driven largely by CMV exposure. Because counts were too low, roughly 16 rarely observed V segments, including chromosome 9 orphons, were excluded from the earlier analysis of 587 of the donors. Immune exposure information for the cohort was limited to CMV serostatus. In an earlier analysis of some 540 of the donors, most TCR beta V segments appeared in productive rearrangements about 87% or about 30% of the time, broadly matching IMGT annotations. Three of the identified cytomegalovirus-associated TCR beta chains were confirmed in vitro to be specific for cytomegalovirus antigens. A total of around 150 TCR beta chains were listed by the study as associated with cytomegalovirus. A later analysis found that TCR association rates varied across HLA loci, with DRB1 alleles showing the most associated TCRs and HLA-C alleles the fewest. A further reported finding was that TCR beta sequences accurately predicted the HLA-A and HLA-B alleles for most subjects in the first cohort. A later analysis associated 17,000 or so TCR beta sequences with specific HLA alleles at a false discovery rate of 0.05. In a later analysis, HLA-associated TCR beta chains showed more clonal expansion and lower generation probabilities than non-associated chains that were equally common. The sequencing pipeline was judged likely to have produced a cluster of highly shared sequence variants as a technical artifact. Linkage disequilibrium might explain the correlated functional status among segregating V segments, but an unknown experimental factor could not be ruled out. A later genetic analysis associated a missense DCLRE1C variant with V-gene and J-gene trimming of TCR beta chains, and an independent cohort replicated the association. A later genetic analysis reported fewer N-insertions in productive TCRs among donors in an Asian-associated ancestry cluster than the roughly 700-donor mean. In both the original and validation cohorts, the classifier was reported to diagnose cytomegalovirus status with high specificity and sensitivity. Because the 87-base-pair reads could not distinguish some IMGT-functional V segments, including TRBV6-2 and TRBV6-3, those segments were excluded.

A remark on this clone: The clone's antigen remains unknown. There are no base qualities to consult, and no much larger clone falls within one base.

CDR1 is given as MGHRA and CDR2 as YSYEKL, both from the germline V gene. From the cysteine up to the phenylalanine, the CDR3 has a length of 15 residues. Left in the record is the CDR3 DNA by itself, 45 bases read in frame from the first base. The germline V and J ends show losses of 5 bases and 6 bases respectively, and no gene match explains 10 bases of the junction. Here the chain combines TRBV4-1 and TRBJ2-7; 10 of the junction bases match TRBD1. This TCR was recovered from a man between 45 and 60 years old in good health and CMV-seronegative. Sequenced input: PBMCs. This receptor carries the CDR3 CASSAGQGPWSEQYF. Read as DNA, the sequence is TGCGCCAGCAGCGCGGGACAGGGGCCCTGGAGCGAGCAGTACTTC.